This is a list of T cell receptor beta chains from one sample in a study of T cell responses to AZD1222 COVID-19 vaccine. The table came from immunoSEQ multiplex PCR; TCRdb's copy has only in-frame clones and leaves some out. Among roughly 86,000 clones listed, 85% to 90% were seen once. The input for sequencing was peripheral blood, taken on day 0 of AZD1222 vaccination. The source is an adult in good health. Both conserved end residues are part of each CDR3. A D gene is named only where the DNA matches it firmly. Rows give clone size only sometimes, using once, few, many, or a class for an expanded clone.

abundance: NA
d_gene: NA
j_gene: TRBJ1-4
v_gene: TRBV5-6
CDR3nt: TGTGCCAGCAGCTTTGGGGGCACGTATACAACTAATGAAAAACTGTTTTTT
CDR3aa: CASSFGGTYTTNEKLFF

abundance: once
d_gene: NA
j_gene: TRBJ1-6
v_gene: TRBV27
CDR3nt: TGTGCCAGCAGCTCCTACGGACGGGCTTTGGGATCACCCCTCCACTTT
CDR3aa: CASSSYGRALGSPLHF

abundance: NA
d_gene: NA
j_gene: TRBJ1-1
v_gene: TRBV28
CDR3nt: TGTGCCAGCAGCCTGATATACACTGAAGCTTTCTTT
CDR3aa: CASSLIYTEAFF

abundance: once
d_gene: TRBD1
j_gene: TRBJ1-5
v_gene: TRBV19
CDR3nt: TGTGCCAGTAGTCGACAGGGGAATCAGCCCCAGCATTTT
CDR3aa: CASSRQGNQPQHF

abundance: NA
d_gene: TRBD1
j_gene: TRBJ1-2
v_gene: TRBV28
CDR3nt: TGTGCCAGCCGAAGGACAGGGGCCAACTATGGCTACACCTTC
CDR3aa: CASRRTGANYGYTF

abundance: NA
d_gene: NA
j_gene: TRBJ2-7
v_gene: TRBV9
CDR3nt: TGTGCCAGCCAGAAAACTAGTCTCGACGAGCAGTACTTC
CDR3aa: CASQKTSLDEQYF

abundance: NA
d_gene: NA
j_gene: TRBJ2-5
v_gene: TRBV5-1
CDR3nt: TGCGCCAGCAGCTTGGGGTTTATGGGGACCGAAGAGACCCAGTACTTC
CDR3aa: CASSLGFMGTEETQYF

abundance: once
d_gene: NA
j_gene: TRBJ1-4
v_gene: TRBV2
CDR3nt: TGTGCCAGCAGTGAGTTGCCGGTGGTTGATGAAAAACTGTTTTTT
CDR3aa: CASSELPVVDEKLFF

abundance: once
d_gene: NA
j_gene: TRBJ1-5
v_gene: TRBV19
CDR3nt: TGTGCCAGTAGCGACAGGCCGCTTAGCAATCAGCCCCAGCATTTT
CDR3aa: CASSDRPLSNQPQHF

abundance: NA
d_gene: NA
j_gene: TRBJ1-6
v_gene: TRBV11-2
CDR3nt: TGTGCCAGCAGCTTACAGGGGCGATTTAATTCACCCCTCCACTTT
CDR3aa: CASSLQGRFNSPLHF

abundance: NA
d_gene: TRBD1
j_gene: TRBJ2-2
v_gene: TRBV5-1
CDR3nt: TGCGCCAGCAGTTCAACTCGTCGGGACAGGGGGTATTCCGGGGAGCTGTTTTTT
CDR3aa: CASSSTRRDRGYSGELFF

abundance: once
d_gene: NA
j_gene: TRBJ1-5
v_gene: TRBV6-1
CDR3nt: TGTGCCAGCAGTGAAGCGGTCCGAGGAAATAGCAATCAGCCCCAGCATTTT
CDR3aa: CASSEAVRGNSNQPQHF

abundance: once
d_gene: TRBD1
j_gene: TRBJ1-5
v_gene: TRBV28
CDR3nt: TGTGCCAGCAGTAAAACAGGGGTTGACAATCAGCCCCAGCATTTT
CDR3aa: CASSKTGVDNQPQHF

abundance: NA
d_gene: TRBD2
j_gene: TRBJ2-3
v_gene: TRBV11-2
CDR3nt: TGTGCCAGCAGCATAGCGCGGGAGCGCACAGATACGCAGTATTTT
CDR3aa: CASSIARERTDTQYF

abundance: once
d_gene: NA
j_gene: TRBJ2-2
v_gene: TRBV9
CDR3nt: TGTGCCAGCAGCGTAGCGGCAGGGGTGACCGGGGAGCTGTTTTTT
CDR3aa: CASSVAAGVTGELFF

abundance: few
d_gene: NA
j_gene: TRBJ2-7
v_gene: TRBV6-5
CDR3nt: TGTGCCAGCAGGAGGAATACCTACGAGCAGTACTTC
CDR3aa: CASRRNTYEQYF

abundance: NA
d_gene: NA
j_gene: TRBJ1-1
v_gene: TRBV19
CDR3nt: TGTGCCAGTAGTATTCAATGGGACACTGAAGCTTTCTTT
CDR3aa: CASSIQWDTEAFF

abundance: NA
d_gene: NA
j_gene: TRBJ2-7
v_gene: TRBV4-2
CDR3nt: TGTGCCAGCAGCCCGGACAGCCGCTACGAGCAGTACTTC
CDR3aa: CASSPDSRYEQYF

abundance: once
d_gene: NA
j_gene: TRBJ2-2
v_gene: TRBV9
CDR3nt: TGTGCCAGCAGCCCCTCCTGGGGGGCAGGCACCGGGGAGCTGTTTTTT
CDR3aa: CASSPSWGAGTGELFF

abundance: NA
d_gene: NA
j_gene: TRBJ2-7
v_gene: TRBV7-9
CDR3nt: TGTGCCAGCAGCTTAGTGCGGTCCCCCTACGAGCAGTACTTC
CDR3aa: CASSLVRSPYEQYF

abundance: NA
d_gene: NA
j_gene: TRBJ1-1
v_gene: TRBV5-1
CDR3nt: TGCGCCAGCAGCTTGTGGACGAACACTGAAGCTTTCTTT
CDR3aa: CASSLWTNTEAFF

abundance: NA
d_gene: NA
j_gene: TRBJ2-7
v_gene: TRBV7-3
CDR3nt: TGTGCCAGCAGCTTAGGGGGTAATTCCTACGAGCAGTACTTC
CDR3aa: CASSLGGNSYEQYF

abundance: NA
d_gene: TRBD1
j_gene: TRBJ2-3
v_gene: TRBV9
CDR3nt: TGTGCCAGCAGCGTATCAGGGGGAAGCACAGATACGCAGTATTTT
CDR3aa: CASSVSGGSTDTQYF

abundance: NA
d_gene: NA
j_gene: TRBJ1-1
v_gene: TRBV12-1
CDR3nt: TGTGCCAGCAGCTTACAGAGAGAGGGTGAAGCTTTCTTT
CDR3aa: CASSLQREGEAFF

abundance: NA
d_gene: TRBD2
j_gene: TRBJ2-7
v_gene: TRBV27
CDR3nt: TGTGCCAGCAGTTTAAGTGGCGGGAGGCCCTACGAGCAGTACTTC
CDR3aa: CASSLSGGRPYEQYF

abundance: NA
d_gene: NA
j_gene: TRBJ2-7
v_gene: TRBV6-6
CDR3nt: TGTGCCAGCAGAAACAGGGTTGGCTACGAGCAGTACTTC
CDR3aa: CASRNRVGYEQYF

abundance: NA
d_gene: NA
j_gene: TRBJ1-1
v_gene: TRBV28
CDR3nt: TGTGCCAGCAGTTTACAGGGGATAGGGAACACTGAAGCTTTCTTT
CDR3aa: CASSLQGIGNTEAFF

abundance: NA
d_gene: TRBD1
j_gene: TRBJ1-1
v_gene: TRBV7-3
CDR3nt: TGTGCCAGCAGCCCCGGGACAGGGTCCACTGAAGCTTTCTTT
CDR3aa: CASSPGTGSTEAFF

abundance: NA
d_gene: TRBD2
j_gene: TRBJ2-3
v_gene: TRBV7-8
CDR3nt: TGTGCCAGCAGCTACGGGGGGAGCACAGATACGCAGTATTTT
CDR3aa: CASSYGGSTDTQYF